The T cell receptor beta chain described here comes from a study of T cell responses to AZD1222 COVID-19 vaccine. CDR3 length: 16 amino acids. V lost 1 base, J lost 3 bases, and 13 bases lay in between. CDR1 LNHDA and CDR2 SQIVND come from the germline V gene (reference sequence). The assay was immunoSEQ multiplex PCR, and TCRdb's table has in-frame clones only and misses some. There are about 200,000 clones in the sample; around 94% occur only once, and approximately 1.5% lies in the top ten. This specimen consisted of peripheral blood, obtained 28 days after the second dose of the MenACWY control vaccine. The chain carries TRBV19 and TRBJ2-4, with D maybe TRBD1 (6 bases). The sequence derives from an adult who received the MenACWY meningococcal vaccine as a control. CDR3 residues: CASSIVGQTYKNIQYF. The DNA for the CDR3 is TGTGCCAGTAGTATAGTAGGACAGACGTACAAAAACATTCAGTACTTC.